The clone carrying this T cell receptor beta chain was seen many times. The antigen is undetermined. The sample originates from a study of T cell repertoires in cytomegalovirus infection. The overall study: Public TCR beta signatures indicated both CMV infection and matching HLA type. Study-wide results and caveats: Identification of carriers of CMV plus the relevant HLA was performed using cumulative public TCR beta family frequency. Clonotype analysis showed dominance of the ex vivo response by HLA-C-restricted CMV-specific TCR beta clonotypes.

The CDR3 runs to 16 residues. Germline V gene lookup returns CDR1 MNHEY and CDR2 SMNVEV (reference sequence). Trimming cost V 5 bases and J 0 bases, with 14 bases left between them. In TCRdb, the reads were re-called with MiXCR into one record per CDR3 protein. The sample carries some 940,000 distinct CDR3 sequences, roughly 31% recorded once. The origin of this receptor is a human donor in good health (CMV status not recorded). Some clones in this sample may be carry-over from other donors' samples. V is TRBV27 and J is TRBJ2-1; TRBD1 or TRBD2 may be the D gene (5 bases each). The specimen comprised cultured CD8+ T cells from PBMCs, sampled from culture after CMV antigen stimulation. CDR3 nucleotide sequence: TGTGCCAGCAGTCGCCCATCAGGGAGCTCCTACAATGAGCAGTTCTTC. This sequence encodes CASSRPSGSSYNEQFF.